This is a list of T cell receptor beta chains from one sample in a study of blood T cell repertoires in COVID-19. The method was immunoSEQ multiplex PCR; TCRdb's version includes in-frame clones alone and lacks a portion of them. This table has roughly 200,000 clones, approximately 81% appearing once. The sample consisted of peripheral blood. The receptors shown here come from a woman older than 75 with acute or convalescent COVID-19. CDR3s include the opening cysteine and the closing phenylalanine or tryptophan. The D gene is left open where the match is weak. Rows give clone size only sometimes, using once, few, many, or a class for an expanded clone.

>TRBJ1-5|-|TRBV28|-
TGTGCCAGCAACATGAATCAGCCCCAGCATTTT
CASNMNQPQHF
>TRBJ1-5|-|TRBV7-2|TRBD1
TGTGCCAGCAGCTTAGTCACAGGGGTAGGTCAACCCCAGCATTTT
CASSLVTGVGQPQHF
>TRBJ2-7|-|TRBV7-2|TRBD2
TGTGCCAGCAGCTTAGAGGGACTAGGGGTCTACGAGCAGTACTTC
CASSLEGLGVYEQYF
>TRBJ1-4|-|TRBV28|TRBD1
TGTGCCAGCTCTCCCGGTGGACAGGGTGGTGAAAAACTGTTTTTT
CASSPGGQGGEKLFF
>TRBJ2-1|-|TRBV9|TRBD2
TGTGCCAGCAGCGTTTCTAGCGGGAGTGGCAATGAGCAGTTCTTC
CASSVSSGSGNEQFF
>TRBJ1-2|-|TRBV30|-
TGTGCCTGGTCCGTTTATTATGGCTACACCTTC
CAWSVYYGYTF
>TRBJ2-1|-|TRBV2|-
TGTGCCAGCAGTGCCAGAGGGAATGAGCAGTTCTTC
CASSARGNEQFF
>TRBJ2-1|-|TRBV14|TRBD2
TGTGCCAGCAGCAACTTAGCGGGAAGTAATGAGCAGTTCTTC
CASSNLAGSNEQFF
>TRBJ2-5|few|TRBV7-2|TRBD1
TGTGCCAGCAGCCTGGGACAGCAGCAAGAGACCCAGTACTTC
CASSLGQQQETQYF
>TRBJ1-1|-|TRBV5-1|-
TGCGCCAGCAGCTTGGGGACAAGGATGAACACTGAAGCTTTCTTT
CASSLGTRMNTEAFF
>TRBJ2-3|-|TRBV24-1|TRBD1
TGTGCCACCAGTGAGGCGACAGGGGGCGGTACAGATACGCAGTATTTT
CATSEATGGGTDTQYF
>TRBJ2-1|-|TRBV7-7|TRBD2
TGTGCTAGCAGCTTAGCTGCCGGGGGGTCTAGTGAGCAGTTCTTC
CASSLAAGGSSEQFF
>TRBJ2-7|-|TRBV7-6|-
TGTGCCAGCAGCGCCTGGGCGGGGGCATCCCACGAGCAGTACTTC
CASSAWAGASHEQYF
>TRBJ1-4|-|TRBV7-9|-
TGTGCCAGCAGCCCCATTATAGGGCAGGCGCGACTAATCGAAAAACTGTTTTTT
CASSPIIGQARLIEKLFF
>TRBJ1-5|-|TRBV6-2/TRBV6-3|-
TGTGCCAGCAGCCCCCCCCCAATTGGCAATCAGCCCCAGCATTTT
CASSPPPIGNQPQHF
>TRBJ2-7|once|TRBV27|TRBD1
TGTGCCACCAGCCGGGACAGGGTGTTTGAGCAGTACTTC
CATSRDRVFEQYF
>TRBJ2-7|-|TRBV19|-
TGTGCCAGTAGTATAGCCGGGATCTACGAGCAGTACTTC
CASSIAGIYEQYF
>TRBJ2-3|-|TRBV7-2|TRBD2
TGTGCCAGCAGCTTAGCCCCGGGACTAGCGGTTGGTACGCAGTATTTT
CASSLAPGLAVGTQYF
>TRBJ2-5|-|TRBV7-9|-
TGTGCCAGCTCAGGACAGTCCGGGGAGACCCAGTACTTC
CASSGQSGETQYF
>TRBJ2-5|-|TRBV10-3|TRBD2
TGTGCCACGAGGACGGGAGGGGAGACCCAGTACTTC
CATRTGGETQYF
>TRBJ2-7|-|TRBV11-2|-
TGTGCCAGCAGTCGGGGAGGCTTCTCTTCCTACGAGCAGTACTTC
CASSRGGFSSYEQYF
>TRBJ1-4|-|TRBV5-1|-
TGCGCCAGCAGCTTGGGCGACCGGAGCGGAGAAAAACTGTTTTTT
CASSLGDRSGEKLFF
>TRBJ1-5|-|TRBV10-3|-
TGTGCCATTCAGGACAGTCCAAGCAGTCAGCCCCAGCATTTT
CAIQDSPSSQPQHF
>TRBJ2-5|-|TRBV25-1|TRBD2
TGTGCCAGCAGTGAATTGGGTCGACTAGCGGGAGGAGAGACCCAGTACTTC
CASSELGRLAGGETQYF
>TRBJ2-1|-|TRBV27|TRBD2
TGTGCCAGCAGTCGGACTAGCGGGAGTGGGCAACACAATGAGCAGTTCTTC
CASSRTSGSGQHNEQFF
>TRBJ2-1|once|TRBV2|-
TGTGCCAGCAGTGAAGCCCGAGGAGGGTACAATGAGCAGTTCTTC
CASSEARGGYNEQFF
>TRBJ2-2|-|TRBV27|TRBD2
TGTGCCAGCAGTTTCCTAGCGGGGAATGCGGGGGAGCTGTTTTTT
CASSFLAGNAGELFF
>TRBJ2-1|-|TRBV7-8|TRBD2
TGTGCCAGCAGCTTAGTTCGCGGGAGGAGGAATGAGCAGTTCTTC
CASSLVRGRRNEQFF
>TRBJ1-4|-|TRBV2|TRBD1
TGTGCCAGCAGTGGACAGGGAATCGGAAAACTGTTTTTT
CASSGQGIGKLFF
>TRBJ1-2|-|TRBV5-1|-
TGCGCCAGCAGCTTGGCAGGGTGGCTGTCTTCGGGCTACACCTTC
CASSLAGWLSSGYTF
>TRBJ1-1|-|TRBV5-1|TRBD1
TGCGCCAGCAGCGAACAGGGGGCTAACACTGAAGCTTTCTTT
CASSEQGANTEAFF
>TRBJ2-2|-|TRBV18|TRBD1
TGTGCCAGCTCACCATATCAGGGGGCGTCCACCGGGGAGCTGTTTTTT
CASSPYQGASTGELFF
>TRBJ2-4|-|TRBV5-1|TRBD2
TGCGCCAGCAGCTTGAGCGGGACGATAGACATTCAGTACTTC
CASSLSGTIDIQYF
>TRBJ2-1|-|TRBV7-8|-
TGTGCCAGCAGCCCTGTAGGGGAAGGACATAGTGAGCAGTTCTTC
CASSPVGEGHSEQFF
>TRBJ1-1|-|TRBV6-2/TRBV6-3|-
TGTGCCAGCAGTTACTCGATAGGAGACACTGAAGCTTTCTTT
CASSYSIGDTEAFF
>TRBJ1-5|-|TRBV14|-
TGTGCCAGCAGCCAAGCGGGGTGGGGGGATCAGCCCCAGCATTTT
CASSQAGWGDQPQHF
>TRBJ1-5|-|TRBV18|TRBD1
TGTGCCAGCTCTTCCGCCCCCGGACAGGGACATCAGCCCCAGCATTTT
CASSSAPGQGHQPQHF
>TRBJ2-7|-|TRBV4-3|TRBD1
TGCGCCAGCAGCCCCGGGACAGGGGCCTACGAGCAGTACTTC
CASSPGTGAYEQYF
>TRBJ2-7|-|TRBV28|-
TGTGCCAGCAGTGTGAGCTCCTACGAGCAGTACTTC
CASSVSSYEQYF
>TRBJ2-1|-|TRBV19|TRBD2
TGTGCCAGTAGTATTCTAACTAGCGGGAGAAGGGATGAGCAGTTCTTC
CASSILTSGRRDEQFF
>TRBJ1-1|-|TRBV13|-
TGTGCCAGCGCCCCCGGGGGAAGCGCTGAAGCTTTCTTT
CASAPGGSAEAFF
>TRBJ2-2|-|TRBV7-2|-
TGTGCCAGCAGACCAGGGGGAGCGGGAGCCGCCGGGGAGCTGTTTTTT
CASRPGGAGAAGELFF